This T cell receptor beta chain stems from a study of technical replicates of blood from several donors. This clone was detected only once. Assay: immunoSEQ multiplex PCR; the TCRdb copy retains only in-frame clones and omits some. This sample yields about 82,000 clones, of which over 95% are seen a single time; approximately 0.39% belongs to the top ten. The germline V gene encodes CDR1 SGHNT and CDR2 YENEEA. The CDR3 spans 13 residues. With V trimmed by 8 bases and J by 4 bases, 1 base remained unmatched. V and J are TRBV11-3 and TRBJ2-1; 11 nucleotides align to TRBD2. The source material was T cells isolated from PBMCs. This receptor was obtained from a human donor in good health. The CDR3 protein is CASGLAGYNEQFF. In nucleotides, the CDR3 is TGTGCCAGCGGACTAGCGGGTTACAATGAGCAGTTCTTC.